The clone carrying this T cell receptor beta chain occurred a few times. Its antigen is still unknown. CDR3 size: 17 residues. CDR1 is SGHDN, CDR2 FVKESK, per germline. V trimming: 1 base; J trimming: 0 bases; junction bases outside the gene matches: 6. TCR sequencing covered a few patients who responded to pembrolizumab. The sample belongs to a study of PD-1 blockade in mismatch repair-deficient tumors. On the study more broadly: Enrolled about 2013-2017, patients had progressing, pretreated mismatch repair-deficient cancers of 12 to 13 types. Study-level findings and limits: Tumor-resident clones, often absent from pretreatment blood, expanded after pembrolizumab and then contracted.

The protocol was immunoSEQ multiplex PCR, while the TCRdb copy is restricted to in-frame clones and leaves out a portion. The sample shows tens of thousands of clones, around 85% of them seen only once. The V call is TRBV14, the J call TRBJ2-7; 10 nucleotides align to TRBD2. The receptor comes from an adult with mismatch repair-deficient cancer. The specimen comprised peripheral blood, sampled 20 weeks after starting pembrolizumab. CDR3 in DNA: TGTGCCAGCAGCCAAGTCTGGACTAGCGGACCCTCCTACGAGCAGTACTTC. Amino acids: CASSQVWTSGPSYEQYF.